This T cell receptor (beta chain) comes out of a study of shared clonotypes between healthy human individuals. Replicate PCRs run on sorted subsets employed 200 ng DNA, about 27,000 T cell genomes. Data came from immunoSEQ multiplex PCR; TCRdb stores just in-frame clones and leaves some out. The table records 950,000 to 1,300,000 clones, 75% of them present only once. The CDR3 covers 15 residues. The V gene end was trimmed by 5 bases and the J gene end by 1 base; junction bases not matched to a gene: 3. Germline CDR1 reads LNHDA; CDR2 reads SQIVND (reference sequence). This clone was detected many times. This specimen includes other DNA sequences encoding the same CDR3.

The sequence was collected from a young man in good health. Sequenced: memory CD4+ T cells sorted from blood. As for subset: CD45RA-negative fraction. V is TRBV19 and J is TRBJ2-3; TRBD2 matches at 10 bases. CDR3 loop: CASSLAGGGTDTQYF. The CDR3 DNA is TGTGCCAGTAGTTTAGCGGGGGGTGGCACAGATACGCAGTATTTT.